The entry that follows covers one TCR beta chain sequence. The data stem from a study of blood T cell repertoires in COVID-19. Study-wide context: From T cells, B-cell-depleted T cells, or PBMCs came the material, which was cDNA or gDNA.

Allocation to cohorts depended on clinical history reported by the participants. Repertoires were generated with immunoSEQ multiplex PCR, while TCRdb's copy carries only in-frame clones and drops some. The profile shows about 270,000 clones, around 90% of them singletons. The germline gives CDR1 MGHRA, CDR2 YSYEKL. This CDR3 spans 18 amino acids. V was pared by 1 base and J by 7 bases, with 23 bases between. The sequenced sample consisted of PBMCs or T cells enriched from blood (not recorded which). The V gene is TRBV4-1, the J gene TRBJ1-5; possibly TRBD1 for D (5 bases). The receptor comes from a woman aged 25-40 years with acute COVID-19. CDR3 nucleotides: TGCGCCAGCAGCCAAGGTTCAGGGTCACAAACGAATGGACAGCCCCAGCATTTT. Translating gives CASSQGSGSQTNGQPQHF.